This T cell receptor (beta chain) was profiled in a study of regulatory T cells in long-lasting Graves disease. Between the trimmed V and J ends, which lost 7 bases and 8 bases, there was a span of 10 bases. CDR3 length equals 11 residues. The germline gives CDR1 SGDLS, CDR2 YYNGEE. In this sample, this clonotype turned up many times. Time point indicated: newly diagnosed GD, antithyroid drugs for less than 3 months. PBMCs were the source of the RNA used for TCR sequencing. Construction of TCR beta libraries relied on iRepertoire HTBI primers and on Arm-PCR targeting CDR3 regions. TCRdb re-derived calls from the multiplex PCR reads in MiXCR, one entry per CDR3 protein. The sample records approximately 400,000 distinct CDR3 sequences, approximately 15% being singletons. The same specimen was also included in a second study, on T cells in Graves' hyperthyroidism and ophthalmopathy. That work adds: The TCR CDR3 was amplified in a first-round RT-PCR using the HTBI primer set. Blood held most thyroid clonotypes expanded above 0.001 frequency. The model forecast ophthalmopathy, anticipating it by a median roughly 6.3 months before onset.

This rearrangement joins TRBV9 to TRBJ2-1, with D unclear. This clonotype originated in a woman in her 40s with Graves disease. Specimen: peripheral blood mononuclear cells (PBMCs), collected at new diagnosis, from a patient treated with antithyroid drugs. The CDR3 here is CASATGDEQFF. The CDR3 DNA follows: TGTGCCAGCGCGACCGGCGATGAGCAGTTCTTC. The full variable domain, its missing parts supplied by reference TRBV9 and TRBJ2-1, is DSGVTQTPKHLITATGQRVTLRCSPRSGDLSVYWYQQSLDQGLQFLIQYYNGEERAKGNILERFSAQQFPDLHSELNLSSLELGDSALYFCASATGDEQFFGPGTRLTVL.